This T cell receptor (beta chain) was sequenced during a study of PD-1 blockade in mismatch repair-deficient tumors. This CDR3 spans 12 amino acids. CDR1 is SGHNT, CDR2 YYREEE, per germline (reference sequence). The V and J ends lost 4 bases and 9 bases respectively, with 11 bases between them. The table came from immunoSEQ multiplex PCR; TCRdb's copy has only in-frame clones and leaves some out. This sample carries over 100,000 clones, more than 60% of them seen once, and the ten largest clones take roughly 4.5%. This TCR derives from an adult with mismatch repair-deficient cancer. This chain links TRBV5-4 with TRBJ1-3; D gene unclear. Sequencing was performed on peripheral blood, taken roughly 60 weeks after starting pembrolizumab. The CDR3 sequence is CASSAASGTIYF. The CDR3 bases are TGTGCCAGCAGCGCAGCTAGTGGCACCATATATTTT.